This is a list of T cell receptor beta chains from one sample in a study of regulatory T cells in long-lasting Graves disease. Via MiXCR, TCRdb re-called the multiplex PCR reads, giving one row per CDR3 protein. The data contain 400,000 to 500,000 distinct CDR3 sequences, 15% of them singletons. The sample also formed part of further work on T cells in Graves' hyperthyroidism and ophthalmopathy.

Sequencing was performed on peripheral blood mononuclear cells (PBMCs), taken at new diagnosis, from a patient treated with antithyroid drugs. These receptors all come from a woman in her twenties or thirties with Graves disease. CDR3s include the opening cysteine and the closing phenylalanine or tryptophan. The D gene is left open where the match is weak. Rows may omit the clone size; those that give it use once, few, many or a size class.

TGTGCCAGCTCACCTCCGGTTTCCAACACAGATACGCAGTATTTT CASSPPVSNTDTQYF many TRBV18 - TRBJ2-3
TGTGCCAGCAGCCCCGCCCCAGACAGGCCTAATGAAAAACTGTTTTTT CASSPAPDRPNEKLFF - TRBV3-1 - TRBJ1-4
TGCAGTGCTATTAAGGCTTCGAGGTTTCTAGAGGGCTACACCTTC CSAIKASRFLEGYTF many TRBV20-1 - TRBJ1-2
TGTGCCACCAGTGATCCAACCCGACCAGGGCTGATCACAGATACGCAGTATTTT CATSDPTRPGLITDTQYF many TRBV24-1 - TRBJ2-3
TGCAGCGTGGACACTAGCGGGAGGGCCGCTGAGCAGTTCTTC CSVDTSGRAAEQFF - TRBV29-1 TRBD2 TRBJ2-1
TGTGCCAGCAGCCCCCGGGGAGCGCTTCGGACCCATGAGCAGTTCTTC CASSPRGALRTHEQFF - TRBV14 - TRBJ2-1
TGCACCCCTAGGGGTGCAGATACGCAGTATTTT CTPRGADTQYF few TRBV20-1 - TRBJ2-3
TGTGCTAGTGGTTTGAGAGGCTACGAGCAGTACTTC CASGLRGYEQYF - TRBV12-5 - TRBJ2-7
TGTGCCAGCAGCCAAGAAGCCAGGGACCGATACGAGCAGTACTTC CASSQEARDRYEQYF many TRBV4-1 - TRBJ2-7
TGTGCCAGCAGCGTAGTCTCGCGGGAGGTCCATGAGCAGTTCTTC CASSVVSREVHEQFF - TRBV9 TRBD2 TRBJ2-1
TGCAGCGTTGCGCCCAGCGGGAGTATCGATGAGCAGTTCTTC CSVAPSGSIDEQFF - TRBV29-1 TRBD2 TRBJ2-1
TGTGCCAGCAGTTCGAATAGCGGGAGGAAAAGCACAGATACGCAGTATTTT CASSSNSGRKSTDTQYF - TRBV12-3/TRBV12-4 TRBD2 TRBJ2-3
TGTGCCAGCAGCGCACCTAATAGCGGGAGTGGCACAGATACGCAGTATTTT CASSAPNSGSGTDTQYF few TRBV9 TRBD2 TRBJ2-3
TGTGCCAGCGGATGGCAGGTGGAATCAAGCTCCTACAATGAGCAGTTCTTC CASGWQVESSSYNEQFF few TRBV27 - TRBJ2-1
TGTGCCAGCGGGACAGGGGCCGGGTGGCCCCAGCATTTT CASGTGAGWPQHF - TRBV11-1 TRBD1 TRBJ1-5
TGTGCCAGCAGTCCTCAGACAGGGAGGAGGATCACCGGGGAGCTGTTTTTT CASSPQTGRRITGELFF many TRBV9 - TRBJ2-2
TGTGCCAGCAGACGAGCGGGAGTCACCGGGGAGCTGTTTTTT CASRRAGVTGELFF - TRBV12-3/TRBV12-4 TRBD2 TRBJ2-2
TGTGCCAGCAGCCCATCCGTCTCCCCCCGTGAGCAGTACTTC CASSPSVSPREQYF many TRBV9 - TRBJ2-7
TGCGCCAGCAGCTTGGCCACCGGGACTGTAAACGACTATGGCTACACCTTC CASSLATGTVNDYGYTF many TRBV5-1 - TRBJ1-2
TGTGCCATCAGCGAGGGGGAGACCCAGTACTTC CAISEGETQYF many TRBV10-3 - TRBJ2-5
TGCAGTGCTAGAGACGCCCGGCTAGCGGGAGACGGGGGAGGGAGGACGCAGTATTTT CSARDARLAGDGGGRTQYF many TRBV20-1 TRBD2 TRBJ2-3
TGTGCCAGTCAGGGGGCATCTAATAAGGCCGGGGAGCTGTTTTTT CASQGASNKAGELFF many TRBV2 TRBD1 TRBJ2-2
TGCAGCGTTATCCTCATGGTTAAGCGGGAGTTAAGAGAGACCCAGTACTTC CSVILMVKRELRETQYF many TRBV29-1 TRBD2 TRBJ2-5
TGTGCCAGCTCATCGCCAGGGGGCTCCGAGCAGTACTTC CASSSPGGSEQYF many TRBV18 TRBD1 TRBJ2-7
TGCAGCGTCAGACAGGGGCCCAGGGATGGCTACACCTTC CSVRQGPRDGYTF many TRBV29-1 TRBD1 TRBJ1-2
TGTGCCAGCAGCCCCGGGACAGGGAATTCACCCCTCCACTTT CASSPGTGNSPLHF - TRBV5-4 TRBD1 TRBJ1-6
TGTGCCAGCAGCCCAGGACAACTGCAGTTCTTC CASSPGQLQFF many TRBV11-3 - TRBJ2-1